The source of this TCR beta chain is a study of cytomegalovirus exposure and HLA in healthy donors. V lost 2 bases to trimming and J lost 6 bases, with 15 bases between them. Germline loops: CDR1 GTSNPN, CDR2 SVGIG (reference sequence). The CDR3 extends over 14 amino acids. A multiplex PCR was run with 60 Vbeta primers and 13 Jbeta primers. Some clones are missing from TCRdb's copy, which holds only in-frame ones; the method was immunoSEQ multiplex PCR. The table includes 180,000 or so clones, over 70% detected once. The sample was PBMCs. J is TRBJ2-3 and V is TRBV30; the D gene is possibly TRBD2 (5 bases). The origin of this receptor is a male donor in good health and CMV-seronegative. The CDR3 region has the DNA TGTGCCTGGAGTATTAGCGCGGGCTTGGATACGCAGTATTTT. It translates to CAWSISAGLDTQYF.